These 27 T cell receptor beta chains were all obtained from the same sample, sequenced in a study of beta chain features in type 1 diabetes (dated by TCRdb to 2017 to 2018). Receptors were amplified or captured by the immunoSEQ multiplex PCR assay. All of the isolated RNA was reverse transcribed with the High Capacity cDNA Reverse Transcription Kit, so expressed TCRB transcripts were sequenced. In its TCRdb copy, this immuneACCESS table keeps in-frame sequences only and misses some clones. Where compared with another copy, unresolved V genes explain less than half of these, and the others have no known cause. Counted in this sample were 310,000 or so clones; roughly 9% of them appeared once. The ten largest make up more than 0.8% of the sample. No antigen is known for these receptors. Here is what the overall study found, with its caveats: In all four CD4+ subsets, TCRB CDR3 length was moderately but significantly shorter in type 1 diabetes patients.

The sample comprised central memory CD4+ T cells from blood. The receptors come from a man aged 25-45 years with type 1 diabetes.

In its sample, this clone was seen a few times. The chain carries TRBV4-3 and TRBJ2-7; 12 bases are shared with TRBD1. V shed 3 bases and J 2 bases; nucleotides not matched to a gene: 2. CDR1 is LGHNA and CDR2 is YSLEER in the germline V gene. This CDR3 is built from 15 residues. CDR3 nucleotides: TGCGCCAGCAGCCATAGGGACAGGGGGCCCTACGAGCAGTACTTC. Translating it yields CASSHRDRGPYEQYF.

V is TRBV30 and J is TRBJ1-1; 9 bases fit TRBD1. V gave up 1 base and J gave up 5 bases; unmatched junction bases: 2. The length of the CDR3 is 13 residues. Germline CDR1 reads GTSNPN; CDR2 reads SVGIG (reference sequence). The CDR3 DNA reads TGTGCCTGGAGTGGACAGGGGGGGACTGAAGCTTTCTTT. The encoded protein is CAWSGQGGTEAFF.

The genes are TRBV5-6 and TRBJ1-1; tentative D call: TRBD1 (6 bases). V dropped 5 bases and J dropped 8 bases, with 16 bases sitting between them. This CDR3 is built from 13 residues. From germline, CDR1 is SGHDT and CDR2 YYEEEE. The chain's CDR3 is CASRKRGREEAFF. The CDR3 DNA reads TGTGCCAGCAGGAAGCGGGGGCGCGAAGAAGCTTTCTTT.

This clone was counted only a few times. The V gene is TRBV19, the J gene TRBJ2-1; 8 bases fit TRBD1. The CDR3 length is 13 residues. The V segment lost 8 bases and the J segment 10 bases; nucleotides outside the gene matches: 10. Germline CDR1 LNHDA, CDR2 SQIVND (reference sequence). CDR3 protein: CASGIQGAREQFF. The CDR3 DNA is TGTGCCAGTGGAATTCAGGGGGCAAGGGAGCAGTTCTTC.

This clone was seen a handful of times. This rearrangement joins TRBV28 to TRBJ2-3, with 7 bases lining up with TRBD2. V gave up 4 bases and J gave up 0 bases; unmatched junction bases: 7. Germline assignment: CDR1 MDHEN and CDR2 SYDVKM. The CDR3 is 16 amino acids. As DNA, the CDR3 is TGTGCCAGCAGTTACCAAAGCGGGACTAGCACAGATACGCAGTATTTT. It translates to CASSYQSGTSTDTQYF.

The sample holds a few counts of this clone. As DNA, the CDR3 is TGTGCCAGCAGCCCAGGGGTTGAGGTGTTCTTC. Its protein product is CASSPGVEVFF. J is TRBJ2-1 and V is TRBV7-2, with D perhaps TRBD1 (6 bases). Germline loops: CDR1 SGHTA, CDR2 FQGNSA. The V gene lost 5 bases and the J gene lost 15 bases, with 14 bases spanning the gap. This CDR3 contains 11 residues.

In this sample, this clone turned up once. This may be a read error: a much more frequent sequence differs by one nucleotide. This same CDR3 is encoded by further DNA sequences in the sample. This sequence joins TRBV7-2 and TRBJ2-6, with D possibly being TRBD1 (6 bases). This CDR3 region has 15 residues. Germline CDR1 SGHTA, CDR2 FQGNSA. Trimming cost V 5 bases and J 2 bases, with 10 bases left between them. CDR3 region: CASSLQGPGANVLTF. For the CDR3, the DNA is TGTGCCAGCAGCCTACAGGGCCCTGGGGCCAACGTCCTGACTTTC.

The chain recombines TRBV28 with TRBJ1-2; no clear D. Looked up from germline, CDR1 is MDHEN and CDR2 is SYDVKM. This CDR3 contains 13 residues. V was pared by 1 base and J by 7 bases, with 10 bases between. CDR3 sequence reads: CASSLLGMGGYTF. As DNA, the CDR3 is TGTGCCAGCAGTTTATTGGGGATGGGTGGCTACACCTTC.

This chain connects TRBV4-1 to TRBJ1-1; TRBD1 matches 8 bases. Germline V gives CDR1 MGHRA, CDR2 YSYEKL. J gave up 4 bases and V 0 bases, and 1 base lay outside the gene matches. This CDR3 region has 14 residues. The CDR3 protein is CASSQEDRVTEAFF. The CDR3 DNA is TGCGCCAGCAGCCAAGAGGACAGGGTCACTGAAGCTTTCTTT.

This clone was seen a few times. This chain links TRBV4-1 with TRBJ1-4; D is unclear. The CDR3 covers 16 residues. Germline V gene lookup returns CDR1 MGHRA and CDR2 YSYEKL. Trimming pared 4 bases from V and 1 base from J, leaving 13 bases between. The DNA of the CDR3 is TGCGCCAGCAGCCGAGATCTACCAGGAACTAATGAAAAACTGTTTTTT. Residues: CASSRDLPGTNEKLFF.

The rearrangement uses TRBV7-9 and TRBJ1-3; no clear D. From germline, CDR1 is SEHNR and CDR2 FQNEAQ (reference sequence). The CDR3 contains 13 residues. V was shortened by 2 bases and J by 2 bases, with 4 bases between the two germline ends. DNA for the CDR3: TGTGCCAGCAGCTTATTCCCTGGAAACACCATATATTTT. It translates to CASSLFPGNTIYF. The complete variable domain, with remaining parts taken from reference TRBV7-9 and TRBJ1-3, reads DTGVSQNPRHKITKRGQNVTFRCDPISEHNRLYWYRQTLGQGPEFLTYFQNEAQLEKSRLLSDRFSAERPKGSFSTLEIQRTEQGDSAMYLCASSLFPGNTIYFGEGSWLTVV.

There are a few counts of this clone. CDR3 in amino acids: CASTSGGPQETQYF. As DNA, the CDR3 is TGTGCCAGTACTAGCGGGGGGCCCCAAGAGACCCAGTACTTC. The J gene is TRBJ2-5, the V gene TRBV2; 12 nucleotides line up with TRBD2. Germline V gene lookup returns CDR1 SNHLY and CDR2 FYNNEI. V gave up 9 bases and J gave up 1 base; unmatched junction bases: 3. The CDR3 covers 14 residues.

This clone was detected only a few times. The chain carries TRBV5-1 and TRBJ2-7; weak D call: TRBD1 (6 bases). Trimming cost V 4 bases and J 2 bases, with 19 bases left between them. The CDR3 contains 16 residues. Germline CDR1 is SGHRS and CDR2 is YFSETQ. CDR3: CASSPQLQGSAYEQYF. CDR3 nucleotide sequence: TGCGCCAGCAGCCCGCAATTACAGGGTTCCGCCTACGAGCAGTACTTC.

This clone was counted only a few times. The chain couples TRBV9 to TRBJ2-3; D is tentatively TRBD1 or TRBD2 (5 bases each). The germline V and J ends were trimmed by 4 bases and 1 base, with 13 bases remaining between them. The CDR3 consists of 15 residues. Germline CDR1 and CDR2: SGDLS and YYNGEE. CDR3 region: CASSRDLLGTDTQYF. The CDR3 region has the DNA TGTGCCAGCAGCCGGGACCTGTTGGGCACAGATACGCAGTATTTT.

The chain is built from TRBV28 and TRBJ1-5; D perhaps matches TRBD1 (6 bases). This CDR3 has 15 residues. The germline V gene has CDR1 MDHEN and CDR2 SYDVKM. Trimming left V 1 base short and J 5 bases short, with 12 bases between. CDR3 DNA sequence: TGTGCCAGCAGTTTATCGCAGGGGTGGGATCAGCCCCAGCATTTT. Amino acid sequence: CASSLSQGWDQPQHF.

This clone is medium-sized within its sample. V is TRBV7-9 and J is TRBJ2-1; no firm D call. CDR1 SEHNR and CDR2 FQNEAQ come from the germline V gene (reference sequence). V was shortened by 3 bases and J by 3 bases, with 0 bases between the two germline ends. There are 11 residues in the CDR3. DNA of the CDR3: TGTGCCAGCAGCTTCTACAATGAGCAGTTCTTC. It yields the protein CASSFYNEQFF.

Comments on this clone: An end of the junction does not agree with germline; a read error may underlie this. V usage is TRBV7-7 and J usage is TRBJ2-5, with D perhaps TRBD1 or TRBD2 (5 bases each). CDR3 length equals 14 residues. Germline V gene data show CDR1 as SSHAT and CDR2 as FNYEAQ (reference sequence). The CDR3 loop reads CASSLEPGTETQYF. CDR3 coding DNA: TGTGCTAGCAGCTTAGAGCCGGGGACGGAGACCCAGTACTTC.

This clone was counted only a few times. The chain employs TRBV7-7 and TRBJ2-5; D call uncertain. This CDR3 is built from 14 residues. V shed 5 bases and J shed 0 bases, with 10 bases lying between them. Germline V gives CDR1 SSHAT, CDR2 FNYEAQ (reference sequence). CDR3: CASSLGPNQETQYF. The CDR3 coding sequence is TGTGCCAGCAGCCTGGGCCCAAACCAAGAGACCCAGTACTTC.

This clone has more than one count but fewer than ten. The V call is TRBV29-1, the J call TRBJ2-2, with a weak D call TRBD1 (6 bases). The CDR3 sequence is 14 residues long. Trimming removed 6 bases at V and 2 bases at J, with 13 bases between. Germline V CDR1 and CDR2: SQVTM, ANQGSEA. CDR3 DNA: TGCAGCGTCCCGGGACATACTAACACCGGGGAGCTGTTTTTT. It encodes CSVPGHTNTGELFF.

The V gene is TRBV5-1, the J gene TRBJ2-5, with D tentatively TRBD1 (5 bases). Germline lookup yields CDR1 SGHRS and CDR2 YFSETQ. V dropped 1 base and J dropped 5 bases, with 15 bases sitting between them. The length of the CDR3 is 15 residues. The CDR3, as DNA: TGCGCCAGCAGCTTGATCGGCAGGGCTGTGGAGACCCAGTACTTC. Translated, it gives CASSLIGRAVETQYF.

This sequence joins TRBV6-5 and TRBJ1-1, with D maybe TRBD1 (6 bases). There are 15 residues in the CDR3. Germline CDR1 and CDR2: MNHEY and SVGAGI. V lost 6 bases, J lost 6 bases, and 20 bases lay in between. The chain's CDR3 is CASSTGGLSSSEAFF. CDR3 DNA sequence: TGTGCCAGCAGCACGGGGGGCTTGTCCTCTTCTGAAGCTTTCTTT.

The chain employs TRBV7-2 and TRBJ2-1; D is possibly TRBD2 (6 bases). The V end lost 1 base, the J end lost 7 bases, and 14 bases lay between the germline ends. The CDR3 loop spans 15 amino acids. The germline V gene has CDR1 SGHTA and CDR2 FQGNSA. This CDR3 reads CASSLDNTRGNEQFF. In DNA, the CDR3 is TGTGCCAGCAGCTTAGATAACACCCGGGGGAATGAGCAGTTCTTC. Full variable domain (rest looked up from reference TRBV7-2 and TRBJ2-1): GAGVSQSPSNKVTEKGKDVELRCDPISGHTALYWYRQSLGQGLEFLIYFQGNSAPDKSGLPSDRFSAERTGGSVSTLTIQRTQQEDSAVYLCASSLDNTRGNEQFFGPGTRLTVL.

This clone has more than one count but fewer than ten. The J gene is TRBJ1-4, the V gene TRBV25-1, with D maybe TRBD1 (5 bases). The V and J ends lost 3 bases and 5 bases respectively, with 13 bases between them. Germline lookup yields CDR1 MGHDK and CDR2 SYGVNS. The CDR3 runs to 15 residues. The CDR3 nucleotides are TGTGCCAGCAGTGATCCCCAGGGAAGGAATGAAAAACTGTTTTTT. Amino acids: CASSDPQGRNEKLFF.

This chain joins TRBV27 and TRBJ2-6, with D possibly being TRBD1 (6 bases). The CDR3 sequence is 18 residues long. V was clipped by 7 bases and J by 0 bases, with 19 bases between them. Germline loops: CDR1 MNHEY, CDR2 SMNVEV (reference sequence). This CDR3 is CASTTYRVSVSGANVLTF. In DNA form, the CDR3 reads TGTGCCAGCACGACTTACAGGGTTTCCGTCTCTGGGGCCAACGTCCTGACTTTC.

The gene calls are TRBV5-6 and TRBJ2-5; D not certain. This CDR3 contains 11 residues. V was clipped by 2 bases and J by 7 bases, with 6 bases between them. Germline V gives CDR1 SGHDT, CDR2 YYEEEE. This CDR3 reads CASSFRGTQYF. The CDR3 region has the DNA TGTGCCAGCAGCTTTCGAGGGACCCAGTACTTC.

This clone was seen a handful of times. The chain joins TRBV5-6 to TRBJ2-1; 8 bases fit TRBD1. V lost 2 bases and J lost 5; bases outside the gene matches: 9. This CDR3 has 16 residues. CDR1 and CDR2 (germline): SGHDT, YYEEEE. In nucleotides, the CDR3 is TGTGCCAGCAGCTTTTCATGGACAGGGTACGACAATGAGCAGTTCTTC. This codes for CASSFSWTGYDNEQFF.

V usage is TRBV4-3 and J usage is TRBJ1-1, with TRBD1 matching 10 bases. V shed 3 bases, J shed 8 bases, and the junction held 9 bases outside the gene matches. The CDR3 contains 15 residues. The germline gives CDR1 LGHNA, CDR2 YSLEER. The CDR3 nucleotides are TGCGCCAGCAGCCATGCCCTCGGGACAGGGGTAGAAGCTTTCTTT. Protein: CASSHALGTGVEAFF.